This T cell receptor (beta chain) was sequenced in a study of T cell repertoires in cytomegalovirus infection. This CDR3 contains 15 residues. The germline V gene encodes CDR1 SEHNR and CDR2 FQNEAQ (reference sequence). Comments on this clonotype: Antigen specificity is unknown. An end of the junction does not agree with germline; a read error may underlie this.

Study results and limitations: Dominating the ex vivo response were TCR beta clonotypes that were CMV-specific and HLA-C-restricted.

TCRdb re-called the reads with MiXCR, one entry per CDR3 protein. The data show 150,000 to 200,000 distinct CDR3 sequences, approximately 28% seen once. Sequencing input: PBMCs. This TCR came from a human donor in good health (CMV status not recorded). Some clones in this sample may be carry-over from other donors' samples. The V gene is TRBV7-9, the J gene TRBJ2-3, with TRBD1 matching over 7 bases. The CDR3 bases are TGTACCAGCAGCTTGGGGGACAGCCTCACAGATACGCAGTATTTT. Its translation: CTSSLGDSLTDTQYF.